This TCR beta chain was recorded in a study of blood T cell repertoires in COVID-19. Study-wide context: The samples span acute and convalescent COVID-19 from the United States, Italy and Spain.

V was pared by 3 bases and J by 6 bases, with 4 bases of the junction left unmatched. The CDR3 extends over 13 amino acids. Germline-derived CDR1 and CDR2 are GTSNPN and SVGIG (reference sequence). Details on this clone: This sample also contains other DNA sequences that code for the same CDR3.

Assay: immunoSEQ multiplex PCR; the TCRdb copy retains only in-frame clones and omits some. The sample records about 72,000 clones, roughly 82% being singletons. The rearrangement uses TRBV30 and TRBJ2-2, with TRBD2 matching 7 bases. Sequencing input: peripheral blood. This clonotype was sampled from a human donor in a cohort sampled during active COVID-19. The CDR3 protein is CAWRRGWAGELFF. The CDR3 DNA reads TGTGCCTGGAGGCGGGGGTGGGCCGGGGAGCTGTTTTTT.